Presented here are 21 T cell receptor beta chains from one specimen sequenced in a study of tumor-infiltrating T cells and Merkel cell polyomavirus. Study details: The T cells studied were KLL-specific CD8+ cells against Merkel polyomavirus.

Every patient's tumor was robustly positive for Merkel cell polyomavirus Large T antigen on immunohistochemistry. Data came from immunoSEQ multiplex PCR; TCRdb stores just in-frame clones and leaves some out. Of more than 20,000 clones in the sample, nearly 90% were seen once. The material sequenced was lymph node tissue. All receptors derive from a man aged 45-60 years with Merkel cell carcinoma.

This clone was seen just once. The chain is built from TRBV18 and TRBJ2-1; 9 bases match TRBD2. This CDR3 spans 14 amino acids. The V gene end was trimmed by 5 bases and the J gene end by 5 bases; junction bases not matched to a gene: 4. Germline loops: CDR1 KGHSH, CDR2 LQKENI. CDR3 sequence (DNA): TGTGCCAGCTCAACCGGGACTAGCAACAATGAGCAGTTCTTC. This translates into CASSTGTSNNEQFF.

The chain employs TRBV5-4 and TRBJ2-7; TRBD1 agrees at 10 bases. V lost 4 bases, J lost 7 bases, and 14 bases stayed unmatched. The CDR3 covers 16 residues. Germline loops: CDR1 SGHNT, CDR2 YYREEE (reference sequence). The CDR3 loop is CASSPARTGGDGEQYF. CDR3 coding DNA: TGTGCCAGCAGCCCGGCCCGGACAGGGGGGGACGGGGAGCAGTACTTC. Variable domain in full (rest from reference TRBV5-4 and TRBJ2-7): ETGVTQSPTHLIKTRGQQVTLRCSSQSGHNTVSWYQQALGQGPQFIFQYYREEENGRGNFPPRFSGLQFPNYSSELNVNALELDDSALYLCASSPARTGGDGEQYFGPGTRLTVT.

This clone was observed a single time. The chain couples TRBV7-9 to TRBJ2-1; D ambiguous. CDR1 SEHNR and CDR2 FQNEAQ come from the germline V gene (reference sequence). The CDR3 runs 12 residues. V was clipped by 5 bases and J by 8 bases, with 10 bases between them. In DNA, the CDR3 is TGTGCCAGCAGCGCAGCGTCGGATGAGCAGTTCTTC. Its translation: CASSAASDEQFF.

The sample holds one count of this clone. The CDR3 DNA is TGCGCCAGCAGCCACGTCGGGGCAGATACGCAGTATTTT. Translated: CASSHVGADTQYF. The chain uses TRBV4-3 and TRBJ2-3; possibly TRBD2 for D (5 bases). Germline values: CDR1 LGHNA, CDR2 YSLEER. With 3 bases removed from V and 4 bases from J, the gap between germline ends came to 8 bases. CDR3 size: 13 residues.

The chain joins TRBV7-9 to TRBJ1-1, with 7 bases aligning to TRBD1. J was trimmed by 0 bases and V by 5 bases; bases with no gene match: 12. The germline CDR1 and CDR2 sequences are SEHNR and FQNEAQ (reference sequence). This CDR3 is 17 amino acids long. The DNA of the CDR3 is TGTGCCAGCAGCGGCCCCGGGACAGAACCCATGAACACTGAAGCTTTCTTT. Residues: CASSGPGTEPMNTEAFF.

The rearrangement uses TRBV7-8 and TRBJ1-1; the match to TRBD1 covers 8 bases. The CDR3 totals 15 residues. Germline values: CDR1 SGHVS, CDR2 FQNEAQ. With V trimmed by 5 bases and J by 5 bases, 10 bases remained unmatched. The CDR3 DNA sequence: TGTGCCAGCAGCGGGGATGACAGGGGAGGGACTGAAGCTTTCTTT. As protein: CASSGDDRGGTEAFF.

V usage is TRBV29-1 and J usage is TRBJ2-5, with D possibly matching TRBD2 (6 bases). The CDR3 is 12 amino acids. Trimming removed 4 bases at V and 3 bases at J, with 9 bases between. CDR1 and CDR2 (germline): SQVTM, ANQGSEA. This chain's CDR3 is CSVVGGEETQYF. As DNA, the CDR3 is TGCAGCGTTGTGGGCGGGGAAGAGACCCAGTACTTC.

The CDR3 sequence is CASSLGTSGRNEQFF. DNA of the CDR3: TGTGCCAGCAGTCTTGGGACTAGCGGGAGGAATGAGCAGTTCTTC. The rearrangement joins TRBV27 to TRBJ2-1; TRBD2 aligns across 15 bases. The CDR3 loop spans 15 amino acids. The V gene's germline CDR1 is MNHEY and CDR2 SMNVEV (reference sequence). V shed 5 bases, J shed 7 bases, and the junction held 3 bases outside the gene matches.

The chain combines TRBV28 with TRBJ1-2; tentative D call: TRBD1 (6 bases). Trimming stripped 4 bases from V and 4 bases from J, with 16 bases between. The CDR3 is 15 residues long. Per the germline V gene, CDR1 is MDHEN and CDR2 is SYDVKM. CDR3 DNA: TGTGCCAGCAGTTGGGGGGGCCGGGGCCCCTATGGCTACACCTTC. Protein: CASSWGGRGPYGYTF.

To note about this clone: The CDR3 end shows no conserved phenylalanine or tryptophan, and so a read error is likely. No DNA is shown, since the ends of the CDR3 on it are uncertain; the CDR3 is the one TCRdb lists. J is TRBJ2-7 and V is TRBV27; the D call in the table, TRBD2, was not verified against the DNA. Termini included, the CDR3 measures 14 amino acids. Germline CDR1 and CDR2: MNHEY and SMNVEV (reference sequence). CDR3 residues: CASSLHPFLGPPLL.

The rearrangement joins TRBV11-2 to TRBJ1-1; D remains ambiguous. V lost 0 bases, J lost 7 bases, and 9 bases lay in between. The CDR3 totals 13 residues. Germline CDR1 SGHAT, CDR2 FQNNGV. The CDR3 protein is CASSLDGRSEAFF. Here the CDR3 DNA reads TGTGCCAGCAGCTTAGATGGTAGGAGTGAAGCTTTCTTT.

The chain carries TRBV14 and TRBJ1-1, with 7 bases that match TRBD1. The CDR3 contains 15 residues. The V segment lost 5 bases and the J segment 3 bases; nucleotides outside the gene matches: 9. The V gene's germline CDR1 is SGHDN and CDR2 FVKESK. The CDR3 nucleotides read TGTGCCAGCAGCGAAACGAAGGGGGCCCACACTGAAGCTTTCTTT. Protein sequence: CASSETKGAHTEAFF.

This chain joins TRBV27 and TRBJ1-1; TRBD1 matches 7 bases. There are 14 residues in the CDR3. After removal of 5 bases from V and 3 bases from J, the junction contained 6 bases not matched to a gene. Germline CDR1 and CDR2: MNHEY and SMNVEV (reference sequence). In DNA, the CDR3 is TGTGCCAGCAGTCCGACAGGGCCCCACACTGAAGCTTTCTTT. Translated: CASSPTGPHTEAFF.

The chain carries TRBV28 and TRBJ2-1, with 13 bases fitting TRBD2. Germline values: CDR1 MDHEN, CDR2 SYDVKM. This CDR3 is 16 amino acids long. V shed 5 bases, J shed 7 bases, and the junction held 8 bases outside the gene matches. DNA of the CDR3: TGTGCCAGCAGTGATGGACTAGCGGGAGTTAGGAATGAGCAGTTCTTC. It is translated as CASSDGLAGVRNEQFF.

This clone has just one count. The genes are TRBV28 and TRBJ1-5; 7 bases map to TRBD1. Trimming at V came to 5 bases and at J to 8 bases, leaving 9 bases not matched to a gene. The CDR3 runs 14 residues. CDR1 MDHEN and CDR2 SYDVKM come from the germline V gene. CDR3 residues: CASSPRQGWEPQHF. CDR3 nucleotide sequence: TGTGCCAGCAGTCCAAGACAGGGATGGGAGCCCCAGCATTTT.

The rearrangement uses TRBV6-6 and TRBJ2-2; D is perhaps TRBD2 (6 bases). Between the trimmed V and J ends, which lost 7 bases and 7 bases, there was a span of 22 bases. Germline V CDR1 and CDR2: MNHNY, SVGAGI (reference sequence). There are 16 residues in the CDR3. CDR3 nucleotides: TGTGCCAGCACTACATTCAATTGGCAGGAGGGCGGGGAGCTGTTTTTT. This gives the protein CASTTFNWQEGGELFF.

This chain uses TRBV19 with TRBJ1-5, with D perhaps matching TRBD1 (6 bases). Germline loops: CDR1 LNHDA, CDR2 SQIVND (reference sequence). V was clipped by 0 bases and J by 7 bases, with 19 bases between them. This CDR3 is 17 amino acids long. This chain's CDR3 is CASSIDFGPPGGQPQHF. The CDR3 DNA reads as TGTGCCAGTAGTATAGATTTCGGCCCCCCGGGGGGCCAGCCCCAGCATTTT.

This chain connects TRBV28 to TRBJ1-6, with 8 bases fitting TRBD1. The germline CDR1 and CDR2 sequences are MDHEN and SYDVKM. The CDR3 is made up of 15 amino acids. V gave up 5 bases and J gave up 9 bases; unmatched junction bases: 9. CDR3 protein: CASSPQGAGTSPLHF. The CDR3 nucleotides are TGTGCCAGCAGTCCCCAGGGGGCTGGCACTTCACCCCTCCACTTT.

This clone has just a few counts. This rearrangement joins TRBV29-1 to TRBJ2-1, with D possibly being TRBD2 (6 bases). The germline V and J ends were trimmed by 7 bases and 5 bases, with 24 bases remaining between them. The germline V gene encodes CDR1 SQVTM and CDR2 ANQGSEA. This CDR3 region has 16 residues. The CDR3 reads CSGRDPAKTPDNEQFF. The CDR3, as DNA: TGCAGCGGGAGGGACCCAGCCAAAACTCCAGACAATGAGCAGTTCTTC.

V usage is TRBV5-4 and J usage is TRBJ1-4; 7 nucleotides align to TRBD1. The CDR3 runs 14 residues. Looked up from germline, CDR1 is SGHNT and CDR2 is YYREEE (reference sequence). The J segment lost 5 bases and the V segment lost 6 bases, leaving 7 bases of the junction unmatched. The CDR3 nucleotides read TGTGCCAGCACCTCGGACAGGCGGAATGAAAAACTGTTTTTT. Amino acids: CASTSDRRNEKLFF.

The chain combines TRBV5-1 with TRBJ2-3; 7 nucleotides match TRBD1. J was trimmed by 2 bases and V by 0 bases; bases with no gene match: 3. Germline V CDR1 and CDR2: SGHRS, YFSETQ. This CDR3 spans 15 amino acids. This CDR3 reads CASSLADRDTDTQYF. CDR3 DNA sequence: TGCGCCAGCAGCTTGGCAGACAGGGACACAGATACGCAGTATTTT.